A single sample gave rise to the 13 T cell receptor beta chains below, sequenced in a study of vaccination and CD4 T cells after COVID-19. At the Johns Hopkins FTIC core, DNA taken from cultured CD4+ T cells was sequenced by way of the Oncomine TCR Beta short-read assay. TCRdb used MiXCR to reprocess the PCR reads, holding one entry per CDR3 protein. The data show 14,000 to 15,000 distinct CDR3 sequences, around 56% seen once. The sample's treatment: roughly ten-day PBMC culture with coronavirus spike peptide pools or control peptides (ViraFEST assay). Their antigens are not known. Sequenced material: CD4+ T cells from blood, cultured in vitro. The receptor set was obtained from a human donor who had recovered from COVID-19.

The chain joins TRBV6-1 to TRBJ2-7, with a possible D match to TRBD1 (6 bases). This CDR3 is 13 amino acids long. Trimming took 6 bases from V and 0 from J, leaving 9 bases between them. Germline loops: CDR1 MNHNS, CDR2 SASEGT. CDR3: CASRDRSSYEQYF. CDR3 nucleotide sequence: TGTGCCAGCAGAGACAGGAGCTCCTACGAGCAGTACTTC.

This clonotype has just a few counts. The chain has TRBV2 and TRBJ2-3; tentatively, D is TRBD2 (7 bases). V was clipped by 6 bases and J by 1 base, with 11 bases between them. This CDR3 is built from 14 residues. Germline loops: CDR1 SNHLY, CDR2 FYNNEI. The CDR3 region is CASRGRGGTDTQYF. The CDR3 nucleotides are TGTGCCAGCAGAGGGAGGGGGGGCACAGATACGCAGTATTTT.

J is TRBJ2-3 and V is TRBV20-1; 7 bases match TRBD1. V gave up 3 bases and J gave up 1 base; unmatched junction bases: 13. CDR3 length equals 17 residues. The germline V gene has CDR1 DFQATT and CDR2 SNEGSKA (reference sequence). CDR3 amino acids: CSASTTKGAFGTDTQYF. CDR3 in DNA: TGCAGTGCTAGTACTACCAAGGGGGCTTTCGGCACAGATACGCAGTATTTT.

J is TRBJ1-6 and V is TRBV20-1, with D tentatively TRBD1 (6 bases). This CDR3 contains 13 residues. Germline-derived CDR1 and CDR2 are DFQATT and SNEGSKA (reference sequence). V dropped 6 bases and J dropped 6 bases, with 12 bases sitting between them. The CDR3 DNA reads TGCAGTGCCAGGACAGAGGCTAATTCACCCCTCCACTTT. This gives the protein CSARTEANSPLHF.

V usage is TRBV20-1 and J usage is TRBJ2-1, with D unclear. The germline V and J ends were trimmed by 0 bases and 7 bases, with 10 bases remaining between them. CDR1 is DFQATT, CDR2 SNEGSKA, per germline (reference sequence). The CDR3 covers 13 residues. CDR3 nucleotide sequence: TGCAGTGCTAGAGATCCCTCCTTTAATGAGCAGTTCTTC. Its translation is CSARDPSFNEQFF.

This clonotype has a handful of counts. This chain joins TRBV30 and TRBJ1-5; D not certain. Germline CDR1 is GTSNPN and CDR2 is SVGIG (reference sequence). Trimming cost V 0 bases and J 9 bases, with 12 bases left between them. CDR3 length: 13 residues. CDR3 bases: TGTGCCTGGAGTGTCGGCCTCGGAGGGCCCCAGCATTTT. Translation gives CAWSVGLGGPQHF.

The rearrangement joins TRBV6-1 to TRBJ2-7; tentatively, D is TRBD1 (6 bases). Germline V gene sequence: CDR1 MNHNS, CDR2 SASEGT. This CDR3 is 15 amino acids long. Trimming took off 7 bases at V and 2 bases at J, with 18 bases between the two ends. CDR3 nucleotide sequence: TGTGCCAGCAAACAGGGTAGCAGGGAAACCTACGAGCAGTACTTC. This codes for CASKQGSRETYEQYF.

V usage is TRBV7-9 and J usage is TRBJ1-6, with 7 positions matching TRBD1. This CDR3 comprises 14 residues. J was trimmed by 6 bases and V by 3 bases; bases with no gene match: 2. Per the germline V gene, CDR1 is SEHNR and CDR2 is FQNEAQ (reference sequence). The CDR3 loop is CASSFGTVNSPLHF. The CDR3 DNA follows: TGTGCCAGCAGCTTCGGGACAGTTAATTCACCCCTCCACTTT.

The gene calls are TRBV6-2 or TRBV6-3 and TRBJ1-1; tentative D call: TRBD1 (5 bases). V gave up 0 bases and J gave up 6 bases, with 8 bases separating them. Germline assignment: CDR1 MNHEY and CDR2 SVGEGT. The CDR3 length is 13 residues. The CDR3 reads CASSYSRGPEAFF. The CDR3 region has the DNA TGTGCCAGCAGTTACTCGCGGGGCCCTGAAGCTTTCTTT.

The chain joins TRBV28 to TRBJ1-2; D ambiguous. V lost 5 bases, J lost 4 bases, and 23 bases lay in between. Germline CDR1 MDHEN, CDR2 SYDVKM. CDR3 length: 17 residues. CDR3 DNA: TGTGCCAGCAGTAGGCCCCATTTGGCTATAGCTCGCTATGGCTACACCTTC. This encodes CASSRPHLAIARYGYTF.

This CDR3 is CASSVDPLTGELFF. CDR3 nucleotides: TGTGCCAGCAGCGTAGACCCCCTCACCGGGGAGCTGTTTTTT. J is TRBJ2-2 and V is TRBV9; D gene ambiguous. CDR3 length equals 14 residues. Trimming stripped 0 bases from V and 4 bases from J, with 7 bases between. Germline CDR1 is SGDLS and CDR2 is YYNGEE.

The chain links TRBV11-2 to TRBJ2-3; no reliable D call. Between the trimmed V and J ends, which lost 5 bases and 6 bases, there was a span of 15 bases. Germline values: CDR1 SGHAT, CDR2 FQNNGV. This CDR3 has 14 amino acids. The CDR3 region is CASSPDGFRDTQYF. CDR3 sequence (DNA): TGTGCCAGCAGCCCAGACGGGTTCCGCGATACGCAGTATTTT.

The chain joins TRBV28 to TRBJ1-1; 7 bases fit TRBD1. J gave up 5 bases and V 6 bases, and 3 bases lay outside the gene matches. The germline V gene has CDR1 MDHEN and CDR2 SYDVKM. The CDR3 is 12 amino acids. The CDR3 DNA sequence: TGTGCCAGCAGGACAGGGTGGACTGAAGCTTTCTTT. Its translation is CASRTGWTEAFF.